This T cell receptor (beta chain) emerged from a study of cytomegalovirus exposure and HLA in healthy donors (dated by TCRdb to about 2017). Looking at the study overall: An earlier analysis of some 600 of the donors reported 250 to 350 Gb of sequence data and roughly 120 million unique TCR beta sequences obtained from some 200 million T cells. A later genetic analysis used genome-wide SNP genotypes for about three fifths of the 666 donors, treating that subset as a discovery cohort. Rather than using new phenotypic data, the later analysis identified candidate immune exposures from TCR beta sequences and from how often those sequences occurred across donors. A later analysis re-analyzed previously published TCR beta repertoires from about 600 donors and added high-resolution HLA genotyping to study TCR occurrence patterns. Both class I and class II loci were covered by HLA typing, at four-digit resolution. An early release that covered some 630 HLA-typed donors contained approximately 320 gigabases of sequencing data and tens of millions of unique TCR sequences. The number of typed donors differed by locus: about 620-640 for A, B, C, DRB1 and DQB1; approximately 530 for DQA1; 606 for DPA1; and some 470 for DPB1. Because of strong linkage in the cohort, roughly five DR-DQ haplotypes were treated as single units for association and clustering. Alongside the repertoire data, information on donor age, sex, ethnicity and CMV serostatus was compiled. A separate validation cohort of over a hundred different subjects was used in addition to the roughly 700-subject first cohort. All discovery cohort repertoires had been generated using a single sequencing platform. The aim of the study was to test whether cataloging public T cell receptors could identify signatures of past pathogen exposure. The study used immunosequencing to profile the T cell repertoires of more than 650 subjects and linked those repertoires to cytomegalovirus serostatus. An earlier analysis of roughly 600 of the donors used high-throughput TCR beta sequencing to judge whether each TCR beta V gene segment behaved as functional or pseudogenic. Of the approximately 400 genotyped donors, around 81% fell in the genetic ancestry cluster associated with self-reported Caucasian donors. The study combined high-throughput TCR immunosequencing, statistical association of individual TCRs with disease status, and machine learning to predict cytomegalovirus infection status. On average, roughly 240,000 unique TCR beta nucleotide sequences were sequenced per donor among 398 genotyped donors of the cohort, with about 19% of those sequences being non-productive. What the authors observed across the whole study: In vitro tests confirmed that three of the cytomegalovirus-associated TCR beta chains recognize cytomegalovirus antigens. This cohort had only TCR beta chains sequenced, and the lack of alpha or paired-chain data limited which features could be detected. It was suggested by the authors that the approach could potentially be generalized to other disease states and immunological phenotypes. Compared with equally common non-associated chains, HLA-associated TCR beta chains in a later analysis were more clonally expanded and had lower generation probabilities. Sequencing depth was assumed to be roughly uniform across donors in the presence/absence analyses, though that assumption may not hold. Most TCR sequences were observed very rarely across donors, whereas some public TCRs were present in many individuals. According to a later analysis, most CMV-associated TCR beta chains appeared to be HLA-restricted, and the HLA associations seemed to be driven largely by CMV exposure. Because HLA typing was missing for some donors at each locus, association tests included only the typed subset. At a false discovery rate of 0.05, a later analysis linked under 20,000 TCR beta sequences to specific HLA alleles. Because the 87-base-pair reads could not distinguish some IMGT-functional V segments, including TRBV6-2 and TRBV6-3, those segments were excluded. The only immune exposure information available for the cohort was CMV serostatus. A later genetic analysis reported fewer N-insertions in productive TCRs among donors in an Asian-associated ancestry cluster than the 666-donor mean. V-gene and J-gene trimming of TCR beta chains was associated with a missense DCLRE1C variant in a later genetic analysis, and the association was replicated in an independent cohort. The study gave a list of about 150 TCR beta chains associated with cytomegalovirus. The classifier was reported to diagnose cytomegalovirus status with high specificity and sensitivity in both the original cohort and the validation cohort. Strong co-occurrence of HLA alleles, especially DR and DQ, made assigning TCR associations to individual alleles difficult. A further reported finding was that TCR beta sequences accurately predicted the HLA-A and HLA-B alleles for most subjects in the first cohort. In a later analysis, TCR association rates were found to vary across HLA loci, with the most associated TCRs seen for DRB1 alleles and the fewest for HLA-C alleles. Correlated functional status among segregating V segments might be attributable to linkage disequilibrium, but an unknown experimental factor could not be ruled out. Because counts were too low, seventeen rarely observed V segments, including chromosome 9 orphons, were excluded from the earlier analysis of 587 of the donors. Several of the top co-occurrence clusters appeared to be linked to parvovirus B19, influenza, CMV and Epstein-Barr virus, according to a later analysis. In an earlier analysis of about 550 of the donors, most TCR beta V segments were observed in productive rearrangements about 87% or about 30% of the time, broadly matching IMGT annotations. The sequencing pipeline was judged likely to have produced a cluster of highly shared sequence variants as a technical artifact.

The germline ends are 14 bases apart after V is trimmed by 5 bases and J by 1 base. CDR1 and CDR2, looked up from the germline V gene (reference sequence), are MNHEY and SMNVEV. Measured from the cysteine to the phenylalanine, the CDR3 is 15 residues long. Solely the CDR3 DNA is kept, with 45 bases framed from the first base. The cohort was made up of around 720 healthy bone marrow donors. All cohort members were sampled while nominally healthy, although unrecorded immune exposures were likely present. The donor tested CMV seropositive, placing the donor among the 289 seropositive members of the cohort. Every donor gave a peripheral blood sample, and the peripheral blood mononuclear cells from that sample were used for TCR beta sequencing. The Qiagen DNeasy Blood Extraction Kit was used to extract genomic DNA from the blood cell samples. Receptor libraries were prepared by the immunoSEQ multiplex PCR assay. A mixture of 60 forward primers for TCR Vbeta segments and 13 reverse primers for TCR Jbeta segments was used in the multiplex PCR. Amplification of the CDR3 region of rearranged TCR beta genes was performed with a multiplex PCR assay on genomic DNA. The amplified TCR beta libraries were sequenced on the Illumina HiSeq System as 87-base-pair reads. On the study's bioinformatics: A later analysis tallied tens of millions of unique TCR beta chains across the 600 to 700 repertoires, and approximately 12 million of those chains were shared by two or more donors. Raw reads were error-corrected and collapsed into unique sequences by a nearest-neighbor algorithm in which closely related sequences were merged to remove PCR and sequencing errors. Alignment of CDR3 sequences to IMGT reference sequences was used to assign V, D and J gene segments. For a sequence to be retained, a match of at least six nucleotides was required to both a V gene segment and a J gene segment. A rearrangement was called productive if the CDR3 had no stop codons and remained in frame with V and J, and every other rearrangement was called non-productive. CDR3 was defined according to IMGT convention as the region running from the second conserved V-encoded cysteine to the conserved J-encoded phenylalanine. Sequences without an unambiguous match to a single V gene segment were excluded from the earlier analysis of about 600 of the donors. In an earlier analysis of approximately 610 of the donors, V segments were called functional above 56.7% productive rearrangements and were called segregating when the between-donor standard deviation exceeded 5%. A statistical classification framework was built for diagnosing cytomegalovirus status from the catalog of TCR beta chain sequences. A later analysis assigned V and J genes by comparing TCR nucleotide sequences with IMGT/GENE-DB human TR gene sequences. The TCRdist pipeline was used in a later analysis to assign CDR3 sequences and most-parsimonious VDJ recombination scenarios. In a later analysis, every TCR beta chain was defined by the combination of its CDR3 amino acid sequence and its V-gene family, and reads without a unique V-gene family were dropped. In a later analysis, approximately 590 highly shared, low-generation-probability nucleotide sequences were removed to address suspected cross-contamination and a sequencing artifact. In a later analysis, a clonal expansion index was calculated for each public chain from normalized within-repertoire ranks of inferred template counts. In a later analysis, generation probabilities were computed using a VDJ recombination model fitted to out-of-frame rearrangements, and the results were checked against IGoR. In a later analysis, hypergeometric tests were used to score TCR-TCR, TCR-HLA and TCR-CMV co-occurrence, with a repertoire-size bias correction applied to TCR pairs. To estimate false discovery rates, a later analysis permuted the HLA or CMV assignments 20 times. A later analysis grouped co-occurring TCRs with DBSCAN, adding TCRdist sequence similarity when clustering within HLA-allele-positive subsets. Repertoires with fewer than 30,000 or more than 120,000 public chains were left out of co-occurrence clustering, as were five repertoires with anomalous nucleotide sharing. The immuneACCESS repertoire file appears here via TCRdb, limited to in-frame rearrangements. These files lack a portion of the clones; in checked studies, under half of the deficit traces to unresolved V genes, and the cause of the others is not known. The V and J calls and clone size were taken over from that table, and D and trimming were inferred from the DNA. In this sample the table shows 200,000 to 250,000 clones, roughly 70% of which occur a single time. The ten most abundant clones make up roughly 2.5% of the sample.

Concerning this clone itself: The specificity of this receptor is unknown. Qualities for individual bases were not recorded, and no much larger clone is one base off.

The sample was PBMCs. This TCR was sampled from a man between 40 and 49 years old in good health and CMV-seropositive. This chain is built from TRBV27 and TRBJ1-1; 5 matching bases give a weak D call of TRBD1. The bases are TGTGCCAGCAGTGGACACAGAGAGGAGAACACTGAAGCTTTCTTT. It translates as CASSGHREENTEAFF.